The 5 T cell receptor beta chains below all came from one sample that was sequenced in a study of blood T cell repertoires in COVID-19. Assay: immunoSEQ multiplex PCR; the TCRdb copy retains only in-frame clones and omits some. Of 300,000 to 500,000 clones in the sample, 88% were seen once. What was sequenced was PBMCs or T cells enriched from blood (not recorded which). The source is a woman in her forties with acute COVID-19.

The gene calls are TRBV25-1 and TRBJ2-1; 12 bases fit TRBD2. V was clipped by 5 bases and J by 7 bases; unmatched bases: 15. This CDR3 is built from 18 residues. Germline V gives CDR1 MGHDK, CDR2 SYGVNS. DNA of the CDR3: TGTGCCAGCAGTAAATTGGAGTCTAGCGGGGGGGCCGGGAATGAGCAGTTCTTC. This codes for CASSKLESSGGAGNEQFF.

V and J are TRBV10-3 and TRBJ2-3, with TRBD1 matching over 8 bases. Germline CDR1 is ENHRY and CDR2 is SYGVKD. J lost 0 bases, V lost 2 bases, and 10 bases had no gene match. The CDR3 has 18 amino acids. The CDR3 DNA sequence: TGTGCCATCAGTGAGCCCCAGGGGACAGGCGAGAGCACAGATACGCAGTATTTT. Its translation: CAISEPQGTGESTDTQYF.

This clone occurred once. This chain uses TRBV2 with TRBJ2-3; TRBD1 matches at 8 bases. This CDR3 region has 15 residues. The germline V gene encodes CDR1 SNHLY and CDR2 FYNNEI. The V gene end was trimmed by 7 bases and the J gene end by 8 bases; junction bases not matched to a gene: 14. The CDR3 protein is CASKLRTGIVFTQYF. The CDR3 DNA follows: TGTGCCAGCAAACTAAGGACAGGGATAGTGTTTACGCAGTATTTT.

The V and J genes are TRBV5-6 and TRBJ1-5; no firm D call. Per the germline V gene, CDR1 is SGHDT and CDR2 is YYEEEE. The CDR3 spans 13 residues. V lost 3 bases to trimming and J lost 4 bases, with 8 bases between them. The chain's CDR3 is CASSSVGNQPQHF. The CDR3 DNA is TGTGCCAGCAGCTCGGTCGGGAATCAGCCCCAGCATTTT.

J is TRBJ2-3 and V is TRBV5-4, with 7 bases that match TRBD2. V lost 5 bases, J lost 0 bases, and 3 bases stayed unmatched. Germline V gene lookup returns CDR1 SGHNT and CDR2 YYREEE (reference sequence). CDR3 size: 14 residues. The CDR3 sequence: CASSNGGSTDTQYF. Here the CDR3 DNA reads TGTGCCAGCAGTAACGGGGGGAGCACAGATACGCAGTATTTT.